Following are 9 T cell receptor beta chains from one sample sequenced in a study of blood T cells in healthy people across ages. A J-beta primer mix and a sample-barcoded 5' primer were used in a second PCR of roughly 7 to 12 cycles. TCRdb re-called the 5' RACE reads through MiXCR, storing one row per CDR3 protein. The sample includes over a million distinct CDR3 sequences, around 45% of them seen just once. Source material: blood. The receptors come from a woman in her sixties in good health.

The table lists this clonotype with a few counts. The chain carries TRBV27 and TRBJ2-5, with TRBD1 matching 10 bases. The CDR3 runs to 15 residues. Per germline, CDR1 MNHEY and CDR2 SMNVEV (reference sequence). V shed 6 bases and J 3 bases; nucleotides not matched to a gene: 7. CDR3 protein: CASRKWGQGKETQYF. CDR3 coding DNA: TGTGCCAGCAGAAAGTGGGGACAGGGGAAAGAGACCCAGTACTTC.

The rearrangement joins TRBV5-1 to TRBJ2-5, with 9 bases matching TRBD2. Matching the DNA end better, TRBJ2-7 makes the J call doubtful. Germline V gene sequence: CDR1 SGHRS, CDR2 YFSETQ. The CDR3 contains 18 residues. CDR3 nucleotide sequence: TGCGCCAGCAGCTTGGATGGTCCGGGAGCGGGAGGATTATACGAGCAGTACTTC. Translated: CASSLDGPGAGGLYEQYF.

The table lists this clonotype with many counts. V usage is TRBV29-1 and J usage is TRBJ1-2; 7 bases agree with TRBD1. Losses at the gene ends were 4 bases for V and 4 bases for J; bases not matched to a gene: 3. This CDR3 has 12 residues. Germline V gives CDR1 SQVTM, CDR2 ANQGSEA. The CDR3 nucleotides are TGCAGCGTTGGAGGGGGCCTCTATGGCTACACCTTC. Encoded protein: CSVGGGLYGYTF.

This clonotype has only a few counts. V is TRBV15 and J is TRBJ1-2; 8 bases map to TRBD1. Germline lookup yields CDR1 LNHNV and CDR2 YYDKDF (reference sequence). The CDR3 has 15 residues. The trim removed 1 base at V and 6 bases at J, leaving 7 bases unmatched. CDR3 coding DNA: TGTGCCACCAGCAGAGCCGGGACAGGCCCCCATGGCTACACCTTC. It specifies CATSRAGTGPHGYTF.

This clonotype has more than one count but fewer than ten. A much bigger clone sits one base away, suggesting this may be a read error. The chain joins TRBV30 to TRBJ2-7; D perhaps matches TRBD2 (5 bases). CDR1 GTSNPN and CDR2 SVGIG come from the germline V gene (reference sequence). The CDR3 runs to 12 residues. This CDR3 reads CAGSDASYEQYF. The CDR3, as DNA: TGTGCCGGGAGTGATGCCTCCTACGAGCAGTACTTC. The complete variable domain, with remaining parts taken from reference TRBV30 and TRBJ2-7, reads SQTIHQWPATLVQPVGSPLSLECTVEGTSNPNLYWYRQAAGRGLQLLFYSVGIGQISSEVPQNLSASRPQDRQFILSSKKLLLSDSGFYLCAGSDASYEQYFGPGTRLTVT.

This clonotype was seen ten or more times. The chain combines TRBV29-1 with TRBJ2-5; D could derive from TRBD1 or TRBD2 (6 bases each). V was clipped by 3 bases and J by 6 bases, with 11 bases between them. This CDR3 region has 12 residues. Germline V gives CDR1 SQVTM, CDR2 ANQGSEA. Here the CDR3 reads CSVDGGAKTQYF. The CDR3 nucleotides read TGCAGCGTTGACGGGGGCGCGAAGACCCAGTACTTC.

V is TRBV20-1 and J is TRBJ2-5, with a tentative D call TRBD2 (5 bases). V was shortened by 8 bases and J by 11 bases, with 27 bases between the two germline ends. The CDR3 contains 14 residues. The germline CDR1 and CDR2 sequences are DFQATT and SNEGSKA (reference sequence). The CDR3 sequence is CSSMDSRTYNEQYF. The CDR3 DNA follows: TGCAGTTCGATGGACTCAAGGACCTACAATGAGCAGTACTTC.

V usage is TRBV4-1 and J usage is TRBJ1-2; TRBD1 is a possible D gene (5 bases). Trimming pared 6 bases from V and 6 bases from J, leaving 20 bases between. The germline CDR1 and CDR2 sequences are MGHRA and YSYEKL. The CDR3 contains 15 residues. The CDR3: CASSLDGGSADGYTF. The DNA for the CDR3 is TGCGCCAGCAGTCTGGACGGGGGGTCCGCTGATGGCTACACCTTC.

This clonotype showed up many times. This sequence joins TRBV29-1 and TRBJ2-3; D tentatively reads TRBD1 or TRBD2 (5 bases each). V was clipped by 4 bases and J by 6 bases, with 14 bases between them. From germline, CDR1 is SQVTM and CDR2 ANQGSEA. The CDR3 is made up of 13 amino acids. The CDR3 reads CSVGGTLRDTQYF. Here the CDR3 DNA reads TGCAGCGTTGGTGGGACCCTAAGGGATACGCAGTATTTT.